This T cell receptor (beta chain) was sequenced for a study of blood T cell repertoires in COVID-19 (dated by TCRdb to 2020 to 2022). Study-wide context: Samples from collaborators originated in the United States, Italy and Spain and spanned both the acute and convalescent phases of COVID-19. The repertoires were released in a freely available public database intended as a resource for research on the immune response to SARS-CoV-2. Subjects who had been exposed to COVID-19, were actively infected with it, or had recovered from it provided the deeply sampled blood TCRbeta repertoires that made up the dataset. Where available, HLA class I and class II types were taken from metadata supplied by the sample provider and were not determined by assay-based typing. A de-identified subject ID, COVID-19 status, age in years and sex were almost always included in the sample metadata. Samples were obtained from the ongoing ImmuneRACE study (first 160 participants) and from some 1,200 subjects provided by 6 global collaborators. The material from the prospective study consisted of cDNA or gDNA derived from T cells, B-cell-depleted T cells, or PBMCs.

The immunoSEQ Assay, a bias-controlled multiplex PCR, was used to amplify TCRbeta CDR3 regions from genomic DNA. The authors' pipeline ran thus. Nucleated cell counts per sample were estimated from amplification of reference gene primers within the assay. To quantify the absolute abundance of each unique TCRbeta CDR3 rearrangement, sequence reads were collapsed and filtered. For each sample, productive Simpson clonality was calculated as the square root of Simpson's diversity index over productive rearrangements. TCRdb holds this immuneACCESS table with in-frame rearrangements only. Some clones are missing; in checked studies, unresolved V genes explain under half, and the rest has no known cause. V and J calls and clone size are given by that table; D and trimming were obtained from the DNA. The sample records approximately 230,000 clones, more than 75% of which are singletons. The top ten clonotypes cover 1.5% to 2% of the sample.

Enrolling through a virtual design, the prospective study's participants ranged in age from about 18 to 89 years and lived across about two dozen United States geographic areas. Cohort assignment in the prospective study relied on participant-reported clinical history from a screening survey and a study questionnaire. Recovered participants in ImmuneRACE Cohort 3 were defined as having two consecutive negative NP/OP PCR tests, clearance from a healthcare professional, or resolution of symptoms. In the prospective study, mobile phlebotomists collected whole blood, serum and a nasopharyngeal or oropharyngeal swab from each participant. Participants in the prospective study had the option to provide additional blood draws and questionnaires over a roughly 2-month period. Blood samples from the prospective study were shipped frozen or at room temperature prior to DNA extraction. Spanning cysteine to phenylalanine, the CDR3 consists of 15 amino acids. Only the CDR3 region is kept as DNA, spanning 45 bases read in frame from base 1. Here V drops 2 bases and J drops 4 bases, and the junction holds 6 bases not matched to any gene. Taken from the germline V gene, the CDR1 and CDR2 loops are MNHNS and SASEGT.

The paper's findings and limits, for the study overall: Clinical and demographic metadata were provided uncurated, with the amount varying by source and participant.

Worth noting for this clone: Its specific antigen is unknown. No per-base quality is available; no much larger clone lies one base away.

The sample taken for sequencing was PBMCs or T cells enriched from blood (not recorded which). This chain joins TRBV6-1 to TRBJ2-7, with 9 junctional bases fitting TRBD2. The receptor's source is a middle-aged man who had recovered from COVID-19. The nucleotide sequence is given as TGTGCCAGCAGTGAACTAGGGACTAGCTGGTACGAGCAGTACTTC. This sequence encodes CASSELGTSWYEQYF.